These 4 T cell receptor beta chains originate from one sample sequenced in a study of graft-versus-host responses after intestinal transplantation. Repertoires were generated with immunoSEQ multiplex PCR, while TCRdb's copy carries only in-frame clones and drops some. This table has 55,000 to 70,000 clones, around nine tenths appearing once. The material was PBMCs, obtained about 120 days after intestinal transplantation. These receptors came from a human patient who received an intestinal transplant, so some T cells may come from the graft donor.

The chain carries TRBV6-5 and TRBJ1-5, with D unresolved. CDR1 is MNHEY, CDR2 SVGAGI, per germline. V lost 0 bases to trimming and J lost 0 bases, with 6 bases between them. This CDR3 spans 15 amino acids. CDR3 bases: TGTGCCAGCAGTTACTCAGCCGATAGCAATCAGCCCCAGCATTTT. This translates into CASSYSADSNQPQHF.

The CDR3 spells CASSLEGPNTEAFF. The CDR3 DNA sequence: TGTGCCAGCAGTTTAGAAGGGCCTAACACTGAAGCTTTCTTT. The gene calls are TRBV28 and TRBJ1-1; D remains unclear. Germline-derived CDR1 and CDR2 are MDHEN and SYDVKM. CDR3 size: 14 residues. Trimming took off 2 bases at V and 2 bases at J, with 9 bases between the two ends.

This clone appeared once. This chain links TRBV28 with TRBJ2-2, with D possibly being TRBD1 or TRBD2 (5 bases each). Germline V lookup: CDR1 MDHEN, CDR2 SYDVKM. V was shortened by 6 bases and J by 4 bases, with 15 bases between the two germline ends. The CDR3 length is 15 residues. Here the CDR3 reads CASSSPGPFTGELFF. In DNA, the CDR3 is TGTGCCAGCAGCTCTCCGGGGCCCTTCACCGGGGAGCTGTTTTTT.

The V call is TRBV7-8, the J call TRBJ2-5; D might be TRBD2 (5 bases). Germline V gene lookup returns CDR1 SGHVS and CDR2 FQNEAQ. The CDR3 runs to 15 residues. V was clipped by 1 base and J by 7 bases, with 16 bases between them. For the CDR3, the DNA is TGTGCCAGCAGCTTAGGGTGGGGTTCGAGCGGGACCCAGTACTTC. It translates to CASSLGWGSSGTQYF.